This TCR beta chain was retrieved from a study of T cell responses to AZD1222 COVID-19 vaccine. Points from the study as a whole: Clonal diversity was possibly underestimated; the donors were predominantly white British and more often female. Elevations in Spike-specific TCR breadth and depth followed administration of two AZD1222 doses.

Losses at the gene ends were 6 bases for V and 7 bases for J; bases not matched to a gene: 8. Germline V lookup: CDR1 SNHLY, CDR2 FYNNEI. This CDR3 has 14 residues. Only a few counts were recorded for this clone. The antigen is not known. Repertoires were generated with immunoSEQ multiplex PCR, while TCRdb's copy carries only in-frame clones and drops some. The sample carries 70,000 or so clones, around four fifths recorded once. Pooled samples include second doses given at about 4 or 12 weeks. The sample consisted of peripheral blood, taken 28 days after the second AZD1222 dose. The sequence derives from an adult who received the AZD1222 COVID-19 vaccine. The chain uses TRBV2 and TRBJ1-5; TRBD1 aligns across 8 bases. The chain's CDR3 is CASRAGTGPQPQHF. Here the CDR3 DNA reads TGTGCCAGCAGGGCCGGGACAGGACCCCAGCCCCAGCATTTT.